What follows is one T cell receptor beta chain and its context. This clone was seen just once. What this receptor recognizes is not known. Base qualities are missing; no much larger clone stands one base away. From its cysteine to its phenylalanine, the CDR3 spans 16 amino acids. Solely the CDR3 DNA is kept, with 48 bases framed from the first base. CDR1 and CDR2, per the germline V gene, are MDHEN and SYDVKM. Here V drops 6 bases and J drops 0 bases, and the junction holds 8 bases not matched to any gene. At one collaborating source in Seattle, patients were enrolled during active infection and were followed longitudinally through the course of disease. Collaborating institutions collected whole blood in K2EDTA tubes following their own protocols. For TCRbeta analysis, collaborator samples were shipped as frozen whole blood, as isolated PBMCs, or as DNA extracted from either sample type. TCRbeta CDR3 regions were amplified from genomic DNA by means of the immunoSEQ Assay, a bias-controlled multiplex PCR. In the original analysis: Within the assay, amplification of reference gene primers was used to estimate how many nucleated cells each sample contained. To quantify the absolute abundance of each unique TCRbeta CDR3 rearrangement, sequence reads were collapsed and filtered. For each sample, productive Simpson clonality was calculated as the square root of Simpson's diversity index across productive rearrangements. TCRdb took this table from immuneACCESS and kept in-frame rearrangements with V and J called. Such tables lack part of the clones; where checked against another copy, unresolved V genes explain under half of the gap, and the rest is unexplained. The D gene and trimming were derived from the DNA, and the V and J assignments and clone size from that table. In all, the sample holds some 300,000 clones, and 90% of those were seen once. The ten most abundant clones make up about 1% of the sample.

These data are taken from a study of blood T cell repertoires in COVID-19 (dated by TCRdb to between 2020 and 2021). Background on the whole study: Samples covering the acute and convalescent phases of COVID-19 were provided by collaborators in the United States, Italy and Spain. The material from the prospective study consisted of cDNA or gDNA derived from T cells, B-cell-depleted T cells, or PBMCs. The dataset comprised deeply sampled blood TCRbeta repertoires from subjects exposed to, actively infected with, or recovered from COVID-19. The repertoires were released in a freely available public database meant as a resource for research on the immune response to SARS-CoV-2. The samples were drawn from the first 160 participants of the ongoing ImmuneRACE study and from about 1,200 subjects provided by 6 global collaborators. Sample metadata almost always included a de-identified subject ID, COVID-19 status, age in years and sex. HLA class I and class II types, where available, came from metadata supplied by the sample provider rather than from assay-based typing. General findings and caveats noted by the study authors: How much clinical and demographic metadata was included differed by source and by participant, and the metadata was provided uncurated.

The source of this sequence is a woman aged 35 to 49 with COVID-19, enrolled during active disease. The rearranged chain carries TRBV28 and TRBJ1-5, with TRBD1 matching 7 junction bases. The sample comprised peripheral blood. This receptor carries the CDR3 CASSTFGQDSNQPQHF. The bases are TGTGCCAGCAGCACTTTCGGACAGGATAGCAATCAGCCCCAGCATTTT.